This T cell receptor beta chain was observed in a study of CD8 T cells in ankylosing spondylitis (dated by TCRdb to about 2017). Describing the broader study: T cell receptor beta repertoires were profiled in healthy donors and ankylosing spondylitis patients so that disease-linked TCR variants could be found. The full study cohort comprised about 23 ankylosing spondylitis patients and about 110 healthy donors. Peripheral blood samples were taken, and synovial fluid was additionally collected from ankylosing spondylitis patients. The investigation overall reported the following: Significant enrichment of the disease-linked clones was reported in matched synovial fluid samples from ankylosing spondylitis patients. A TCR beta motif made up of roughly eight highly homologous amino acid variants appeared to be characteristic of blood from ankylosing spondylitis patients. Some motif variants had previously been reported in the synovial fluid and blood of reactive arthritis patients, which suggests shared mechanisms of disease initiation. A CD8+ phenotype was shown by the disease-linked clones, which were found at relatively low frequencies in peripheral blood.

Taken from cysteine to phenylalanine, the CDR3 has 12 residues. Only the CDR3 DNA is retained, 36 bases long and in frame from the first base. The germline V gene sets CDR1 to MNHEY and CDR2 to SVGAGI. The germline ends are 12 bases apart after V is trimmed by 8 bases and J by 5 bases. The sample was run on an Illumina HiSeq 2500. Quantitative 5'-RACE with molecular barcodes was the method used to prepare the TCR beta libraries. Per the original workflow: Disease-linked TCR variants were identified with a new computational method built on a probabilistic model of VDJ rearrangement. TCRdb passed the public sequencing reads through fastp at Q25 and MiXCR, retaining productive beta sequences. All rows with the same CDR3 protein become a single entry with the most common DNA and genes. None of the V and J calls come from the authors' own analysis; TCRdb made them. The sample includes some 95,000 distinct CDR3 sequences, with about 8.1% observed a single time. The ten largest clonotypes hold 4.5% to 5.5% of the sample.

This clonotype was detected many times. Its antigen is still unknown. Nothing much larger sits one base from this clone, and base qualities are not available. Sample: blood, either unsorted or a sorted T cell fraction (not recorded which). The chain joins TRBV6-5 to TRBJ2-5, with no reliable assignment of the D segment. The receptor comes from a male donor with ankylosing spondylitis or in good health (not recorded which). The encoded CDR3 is CASPTERETQYF. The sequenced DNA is TGTGCCAGCCCCACCGAGAGGGAGACCCAGTACTTC.